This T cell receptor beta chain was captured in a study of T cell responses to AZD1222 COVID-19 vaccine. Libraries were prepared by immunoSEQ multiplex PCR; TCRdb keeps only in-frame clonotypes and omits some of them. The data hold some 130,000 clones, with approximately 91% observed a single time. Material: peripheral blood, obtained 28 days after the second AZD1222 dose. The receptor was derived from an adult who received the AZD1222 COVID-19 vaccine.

The CDR3 nucleotides read TGTGCCAGCAGTTTATCGGACAGGCATTCACCCCTCCACTTT. It codes for CASSLSDRHSPLHF. This rearrangement joins TRBV27 to TRBJ1-6; 7 bases line up with TRBD1. Trimming removed 0 bases from V and 8 bases from J; junction bases left unmatched: 1. The CDR3 runs to 14 residues. Germline loops: CDR1 MNHEY, CDR2 SMNVEV (reference sequence).